Listed below are T cell receptor beta chains from one sample, sequenced in a study of blood T cell repertoires in COVID-19. Sequenced by immunoSEQ multiplex PCR; TCRdb stores in-frame clones only, minus some. The repertoire holds around 73,000 clones, with roughly three quarters as singletons. The source material was peripheral blood. The receptor set was obtained from a man between 65 and 80 years old with COVID-19, enrolled during active disease. CDR3s include the opening cysteine and the closing phenylalanine or tryptophan. A D gene is named only where the DNA matches it firmly.

CDR3aa	CDR3nt	d_gene	v_gene	j_gene
CASSPSTDTQYF	TGTGCCAGCTCTCCCAGCACAGATACGCAGTATTTT	.	TRBV2	TRBJ2-3
CASSASQGHPPQHF	TGTGCCAGCAGTGCTTCACAGGGGCATCCCCCCCAGCATTTT	TRBD1	TRBV2	TRBJ1-5
CASSPSGLGFDEQFF	TGTGCCAGTAGTCCCTCGGGACTAGGTTTCGATGAGCAGTTCTTC	TRBD2	TRBV19	TRBJ2-1
CASSLWSGEFDEQYF	TGTGCCAGCAGCTTATGGTCAGGGGAGTTCGACGAGCAGTACTTC	.	TRBV7-6	TRBJ2-7
CASSPPAGAPLREQYF	TGTGCCAGCAGCCCCCCAGCGGGAGCGCCCCTAAGGGAGCAGTACTTC	TRBD2	TRBV7-2	TRBJ2-7
CASSRDSTNYGYTF	TGCGCCAGCAGCCGGGACAGCACTAACTATGGCTACACCTTC	TRBD1	TRBV5-1	TRBJ1-2
CASSARQGSYNEQFF	TGTGCCAGCAGCGCCCGACAGGGTTCCTACAATGAGCAGTTCTTC	TRBD1	TRBV7-2	TRBJ2-1
CAISPAGGPSDTQYF	TGTGCCATCAGCCCAGCGGGAGGGCCATCAGATACGCAGTATTTT	TRBD2	TRBV10-3	TRBJ2-3
CASIWGTGGLNTEAFF	TGTGCCAGCATATGGGGGACAGGGGGCTTGAACACTGAAGCTTTCTTT	TRBD1	TRBV28	TRBJ1-1
CASSPRTDVNTEAFF	TGCGCCAGCAGCCCAAGGACAGACGTAAACACTGAAGCTTTCTTT	.	TRBV5-1	TRBJ1-1